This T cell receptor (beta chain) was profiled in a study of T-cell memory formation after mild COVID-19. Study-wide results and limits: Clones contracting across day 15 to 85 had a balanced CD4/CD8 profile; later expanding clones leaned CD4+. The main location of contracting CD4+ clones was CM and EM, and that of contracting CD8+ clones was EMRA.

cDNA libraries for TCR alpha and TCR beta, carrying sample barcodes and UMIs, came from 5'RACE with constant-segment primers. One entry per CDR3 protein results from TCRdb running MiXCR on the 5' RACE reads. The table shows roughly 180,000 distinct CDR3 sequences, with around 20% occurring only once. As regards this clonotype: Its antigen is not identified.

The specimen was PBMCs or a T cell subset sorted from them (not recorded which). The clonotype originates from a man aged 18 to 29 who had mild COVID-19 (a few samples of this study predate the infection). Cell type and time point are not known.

In DNA form, the CDR3 reads TGTGCCAGCAGTGAAGCATACACTGAAGCTTTCTTT. This gives the protein CASSEAYTEAFF. The rearrangement joins TRBV6-1 to TRBJ1-1; D is ambiguous. The CDR3 totals 12 residues. Germline V CDR1 and CDR2: MNHNS, SASEGT. Between the trimmed V and J ends, which lost 0 bases and 3 bases, there was a span of 2 bases.